The 28 T cell receptor beta chains reported below all come from one sample, sequenced in a study of cytomegalovirus exposure and HLA in healthy donors. Use of 60 Vbeta and 13 Jbeta primers characterized the PCR. TCRdb's table, derived via immunoSEQ multiplex PCR, lists solely in-frame clones and lacks some. The sample gives tens of thousands of clones, approximately 84% of which show up once; about 3% is in the top ten. The sequenced sample consisted of PBMCs. These receptors were taken from a man between 50 and 59 years old in good health and CMV-seronegative.

This chain joins TRBV27 and TRBJ1-3, with D possibly matching TRBD1 (5 bases). Germline V lookup: CDR1 MNHEY, CDR2 SMNVEV (reference sequence). The V gene lost 6 bases and the J gene lost 0 bases, with 12 bases spanning the gap. The CDR3 loop spans 15 amino acids. CDR3: CASRGDGSSGNTIYF. In DNA form, the CDR3 reads TGTGCCAGCAGGGGGGACGGGAGCTCTGGAAACACCATATATTTT.

The chain recombines TRBV27 with TRBJ1-2; D possibly corresponds to TRBD1 (6 bases). The length of the CDR3 is 15 residues. Germline CDR1 MNHEY, CDR2 SMNVEV (reference sequence). V was trimmed by 6 bases and J by 6 bases, leaving 20 bases between them. For the CDR3, the DNA is TGTGCCAGCAGCTCCTTCACAGGGAAGTCGAATGGCTACACCTTC. Its translation is CASSSFTGKSNGYTF.

This clone was recorded only once. The V call is TRBV5-4, the J call TRBJ1-1; 9 bases agree with TRBD1. With V trimmed by 0 bases and J by 5 bases, 5 bases remained unmatched. This CDR3 has 15 residues. The germline CDR1 and CDR2 sequences are SGHNT and YYREEE (reference sequence). CDR3 DNA: TGTGCCAGCAGCTTGGCACCGACAGGGGGAACTGAAGCTTTCTTT. Protein product: CASSLAPTGGTEAFF.

This clone has just a few counts. The V and J genes are TRBV9 and TRBJ2-7; possible D gene TRBD1, 6 bases. CDR3 length: 13 amino acids. Trimming removed 3 bases from V and 2 bases from J, with 9 bases in between. The germline CDR1 and CDR2 sequences are SGDLS and YYNGEE. The chain's CDR3 is CASSGDKPYEQYF. The CDR3 DNA reads as TGTGCCAGCAGCGGGGACAAACCCTACGAGCAGTACTTC. The full variable domain, in which reference TRBV9 and TRBJ2-7 provide the parts outside the CDR3, is DSGVTQTPKHLITATGQRVTLRCSPRSGDLSVYWYQQSLDQGLQFLIQYYNGEERAKGNILERFSAQQFPDLHSELNLSSLELGDSALYFCASSGDKPYEQYFGPGTRLTVT.

The rearrangement uses TRBV19 and TRBJ2-7, with D perhaps TRBD1 (6 bases). The length of the CDR3 is 18 residues. Germline V CDR1 and CDR2: LNHDA, SQIVND (reference sequence). The V and J ends lost 3 bases and 0 bases respectively, with 21 bases between them. The CDR3 reads CASSIAHPGHMSSYEQYF. CDR3 nucleotide sequence: TGTGCCAGTAGTATTGCACATCCGGGACACATGAGCTCCTACGAGCAGTACTTC.

A single count supports this clone. This sequence joins TRBV18 and TRBJ2-1, with TRBD2 matching over 10 bases. Looked up from germline, CDR1 is KGHSH and CDR2 is LQKENI. The V and J ends lost 4 bases and 4 bases, in that order; junction bases with no gene match: 10. There are 17 residues in the CDR3. The CDR3 is CASSLPSGGDIYNEQFF. In DNA, the CDR3 is TGTGCCAGCTCACTACCTAGCGGGGGCGACATATACAATGAGCAGTTCTTC. Supplemented by reference TRBV18 and TRBJ2-1, the full variable domain reads NAGVMQNPRHLVRRRGQEARLRCSPMKGHSHVYWYRQLPEEGLKFMVYLQKENIIDESGMPKERFSAEFPKEGPSILRIQQVVRGDSAAYFCASSLPSGGDIYNEQFFGPGTRLTVL.

V and J are TRBV9 and TRBJ2-1; D call uncertain. Germline lookup yields CDR1 SGDLS and CDR2 YYNGEE. The CDR3 is 17 residues long. Deletions cut 0 bases from V and 1 base from J, with 14 bases between. The CDR3 coding sequence is TGTGCCAGCAGCGTAGGAAGCGAGGTACCGTCCTACAATGAGCAGTTCTTC. This sequence encodes CASSVGSEVPSYNEQFF.

The V call is TRBV7-8, the J call TRBJ2-3; 14 bases align to TRBD2. This CDR3 region has 17 residues. V gave up 1 base and J gave up 2 bases; unmatched junction bases: 2. Germline lookup yields CDR1 SGHVS and CDR2 FQNEAQ. CDR3 amino acids: CASSLGGLAGVTDTQYF. Written as DNA, the CDR3 is TGTGCCAGCAGCTTAGGGGGACTAGCGGGGGTCACAGATACGCAGTATTTT.

The CDR3 coding sequence is TGCGCCAGCAGCGCGGGGGGTGGTCACACTGAAGCTTTCTTT. Translating it yields CASSAGGGHTEAFF. V is TRBV5-1 and J is TRBJ1-1; D perhaps matches TRBD1 (5 bases). The CDR3 is 14 residues long. Germline CDR1 reads SGHRS; CDR2 reads YFSETQ. V dropped 4 bases and J dropped 3 bases, with 13 bases sitting between them.

V and J are TRBV13 and TRBJ2-7, with 8 bases lining up with TRBD1. V was clipped by 3 bases and J by 4 bases; unmatched bases: 5. The germline gives CDR1 PRHDT, CDR2 FYEKMQ (reference sequence). This CDR3 comprises 14 residues. The CDR3 is CASSFRGRRYEQYF. The CDR3 bases are TGTGCCAGCAGCTTCAGGGGGCGTCGGTACGAGCAGTACTTC.

The chain uses TRBV6-6 and TRBJ1-6, with a weak D call TRBD1 (5 bases). The CDR3 sequence is 14 residues long. The germline gives CDR1 MNHNY, CDR2 SVGAGI (reference sequence). V dropped 6 bases and J dropped 6 bases, with 12 bases sitting between them. The CDR3 here is CASSSGRGNSPLHF. CDR3 sequence (DNA): TGTGCCAGCAGCAGCGGGAGGGGTAATTCACCCCTCCACTTT.

The chain recombines TRBV5-1 with TRBJ1-2, with TRBD1 identical over 8 bases. This CDR3 spans 16 amino acids. The V segment lost 0 bases and the J segment 6 bases; nucleotides outside the gene matches: 10. Per germline, CDR1 SGHRS and CDR2 YFSETQ. CDR3 coding DNA: TGCGCCAGCAGCTTGGCCAGGGCAGGGGGCGCTAATGGCTACACCTTC. The encoded protein is CASSLARAGGANGYTF.

This chain's CDR3 is CASSLARGTALYF. In DNA form, the CDR3 reads TGCGCCAGCAGCTTGGCCAGGGGGACAGCACTGTACTTC. The chain recombines TRBV5-1 with TRBJ2-5, with TRBD1 identical over 7 bases. This CDR3 comprises 13 residues. J gave up 13 bases and V 0 bases, and 9 bases lay outside the gene matches. Germline V gene data show CDR1 as SGHRS and CDR2 as YFSETQ.

The chain uses TRBV5-1 and TRBJ2-7; a possible D gene is TRBD2 (6 bases). Germline V gene sequence: CDR1 SGHRS, CDR2 YFSETQ. V was cut by 4 bases and J by 1 base, with 9 bases left in between. CDR3 size: 13 residues. CDR3: CASSLRESYEQYF. Here the CDR3 DNA reads TGCGCCAGCAGCCTCCGGGAGTCCTACGAGCAGTACTTC. The full variable domain, rest sourced from reference TRBV5-1 and TRBJ2-7, is KAGVTQTPRYLIKTRGQQVTLSCSPISGHRSVSWYQQTPGQGLQFLFEYFSETQRNKGNFPGRFSGRQFSNSRSEMNVSTLELGDSALYLCASSLRESYEQYFGPGTRLTVT.

The rearrangement links TRBV7-2 to TRBJ1-2; maybe TRBD1 (6 bases). In germline, CDR1 is SGHTA, CDR2 FQGNSA. CDR3 size: 15 residues. The V gene lost 3 bases and the J gene lost 8 bases, with 19 bases spanning the gap. This CDR3 reads CASSFDTGRGDGYTF. CDR3 bases: TGTGCCAGCAGCTTTGACACAGGGAGAGGAGACGGCTACACCTTC.

The CDR3 protein is CASSYRDKYYEQYF. In DNA form, the CDR3 reads TGTGCCAGCAGTTACCGGGACAAGTACTACGAGCAGTACTTC. This chain links TRBV6-5 with TRBJ2-7; D is perhaps TRBD1 (6 bases). The CDR3 sequence is 14 residues long. The V end lost 2 bases, the J end lost 3 bases, and 11 bases lay between the germline ends. Per the germline V gene, CDR1 is MNHEY and CDR2 is SVGAGI.

This clone came up a few times. The J gene is TRBJ2-2, the V gene TRBV5-4; D unclear. The V gene's germline CDR1 is SGHNT and CDR2 YYREEE (reference sequence). The CDR3 spans 13 residues. V lost 0 bases and J lost 7, with 7 bases in between. The CDR3 bases are TGTGCCAGCAGCTTGGGGGCTTACGGGGAGCTGTTTTTT. Protein product: CASSLGAYGELFF.

This clone occurred once. This chain links TRBV5-1 with TRBJ2-3; perhaps TRBD2 as D (6 bases). The CDR3 is made up of 16 amino acids. The germline CDR1 and CDR2 sequences are SGHRS and YFSETQ. Trimming cost V 0 bases and J 1 base, with 12 bases left between them. The CDR3, as DNA: TGCGCCAGCAGCTTGGGTAGAGGACTACGCACAGATACGCAGTATTTT. It yields the protein CASSLGRGLRTDTQYF.

The genes are TRBV7-8 and TRBJ1-4; D gene ambiguous. Germline CDR1 is SGHVS and CDR2 is FQNEAQ. V was cut by 8 bases and J by 3 bases, with 13 bases left in between. This CDR3 has 14 amino acids. The DNA for the CDR3 is TGTGCCAGCTGCGCCGGCGGGTCTAATGAAAAACTGTTTTTT. This gives the protein CASCAGGSNEKLFF.

The CDR3 region is CASSTGTGGFSTDTQYF. The CDR3 DNA reads TGTGCCAGTAGTACCGGGACAGGGGGCTTTAGCACAGATACGCAGTATTTT. The J gene is TRBJ2-3, the V gene TRBV19, with 12 bases identical to TRBD1. CDR1 is LNHDA and CDR2 is SQIVND in the germline V gene (reference sequence). This CDR3 region has 17 residues. J was trimmed by 0 bases and V by 4 bases; bases with no gene match: 5.

V gene TRBV6-5 combines with J gene TRBJ2-7; D gene unclear. The CDR3 covers 14 residues. The germline V gene has CDR1 MNHEY and CDR2 SVGAGI. Trimming removed 6 bases at V and 0 bases at J, with 12 bases between. The CDR3 reads CASSLSKFSYEQYF. CDR3 nucleotide sequence: TGTGCCAGCAGCCTGAGCAAATTCTCCTACGAGCAGTACTTC.

The gene calls are TRBV7-2 and TRBJ1-2; D remains unclear. Trimming pared 3 bases from V and 8 bases from J, leaving 10 bases between. The CDR3 sequence is 12 residues long. CDR1 is SGHTA and CDR2 is FQGNSA in the germline V gene. The CDR3 bases are TGTGCCAGCAGCTTGGCGGTCCTCGGCTACACCTTC. Protein product: CASSLAVLGYTF.

Only one count was recorded for this clone. The gene calls are TRBV5-4 and TRBJ2-7; the D gene is possibly TRBD1 (5 bases). The CDR3 is made up of 13 amino acids. Trimming pared 5 bases from V and 0 bases from J, leaving 9 bases between. Germline CDR1 and CDR2: SGHNT and YYREEE (reference sequence). For the CDR3, the DNA is TGTGCCAGCAGAGGACAAGCCTCCTACGAGCAGTACTTC. Amino acid sequence: CASRGQASYEQYF. The full variable domain, rest sourced from reference TRBV5-4 and TRBJ2-7, is ETGVTQSPTHLIKTRGQQVTLRCSSQSGHNTVSWYQQALGQGPQFIFQYYREEENGRGNFPPRFSGLQFPNYSSELNVNALELDDSALYLCASRGQASYEQYFGPGTRLTVT.

The chain couples TRBV18 to TRBJ2-1; 8 nucleotides line up with TRBD1. The V gene end was trimmed by 5 bases and the J gene end by 8 bases; junction bases not matched to a gene: 8. CDR3 length: 14 residues. Looked up from germline, CDR1 is KGHSH and CDR2 is LQKENI. CDR3 loop: CASSTQGARDEQFF. CDR3 nucleotides: TGTGCCAGCTCAACCCAGGGGGCGCGAGATGAGCAGTTCTTC.

The V call is TRBV7-8, the J call TRBJ1-1, with D uncertain. Trimming removed 1 base at V and 4 bases at J, with 10 bases between. Germline CDR1 is SGHVS and CDR2 is FQNEAQ. This CDR3 region has 14 residues. As DNA, the CDR3 is TGTGCCAGCAGCTTAGTAATGGGGAGCACTGAAGCTTTCTTT. Translated: CASSLVMGSTEAFF.

J is TRBJ2-7 and V is TRBV11-2, with a weak D call TRBD2 (5 bases). CDR1 and CDR2 (germline): SGHAT, FQNNGV. CDR3 length equals 14 residues. With 1 base removed from V and 4 bases from J, the gap between germline ends came to 11 bases. CDR3 sequence (DNA): TGTGCCAGCAGCTTAGGAGGGTTCATTTACGAGCAGTACTTC. This translates into CASSLGGFIYEQYF.

This chain uses TRBV6-1 with TRBJ1-3; the D gene is possibly TRBD1 (6 bases). This CDR3 comprises 13 residues. The germline gives CDR1 MNHNS, CDR2 SASEGT. V was clipped by 2 bases and J by 4 bases, with 6 bases between them. The CDR3 reads CASSEQGGNTIYF. CDR3 coding DNA: TGTGCCAGCAGTGAACAGGGGGGAAACACCATATATTTT.

This clone was recorded a few times. CDR3 amino acids: CASSRQGAVAKNIQYF. Written as DNA, the CDR3 is TGTGCCAGCAGTCGACAGGGGGCAGTAGCCAAAAACATTCAGTACTTC. The V and J genes are TRBV6-6 and TRBJ2-4; TRBD1 matches at 10 bases. This CDR3 region has 16 residues. After removal of 5 bases from V and 0 bases from J, the junction contained 4 bases not matched to a gene. Germline V gene sequence: CDR1 MNHNY, CDR2 SVGAGI (reference sequence).